The following is a T cell receptor beta chain sequence with its context. Its specificity is not known. The entry originates in a study of T cell responses to AZD1222 COVID-19 vaccine. The study, taken as a whole, reports: A reported finding is that nearly half of spike-specific TCRs target unmutated variant regions.

Method: immunoSEQ multiplex PCR; TCRdb's copy keeps in-frame clones and lacks some. Of 120,000 to 150,000 clones listed, approximately 90% were seen once; the top ten hold roughly 2.8%. This CDR3 spans 16 amino acids. Deletions cut 4 bases from V and 4 bases from J, with 16 bases between. The germline gives CDR1 LNHDA, CDR2 SQIVND (reference sequence). The receptor was isolated from an adult in good health. The chain recombines TRBV19 with TRBJ2-2; D tentatively reads TRBD1 or TRBD2 (5 bases each). The sample was peripheral blood, taken on day 0 of AZD1222 vaccination. The CDR3 DNA is TGTGCCAGTAGTAGTCTCGGGGCAGGCGTCACCGGGGAGCTGTTTTTT. Protein product: CASSSLGAGVTGELFF. The variable domain in full, with the rest retrieved from reference TRBV19 and TRBJ2-2, is DGGITQSPKYLFRKEGQNVTLSCEQNLNHDAMYWYRQDPGQGLRLIYYSQIVNDFQKGDIAEGYSVSREKKESFPLTVTSAQKNPTAFYLCASSSLGAGVTGELFFGEGSRLTVL.